This section outlines one TCR beta chain sequence together with its context. Its antigen is not known. Here immunoSEQ multiplex PCR was the method, and the copy in TCRdb shows in-frame clones only, minus some. The sample contains 200,000 or so clones, approximately 94% of which appear only once. Trimming pared 5 bases from V and 0 bases from J, leaving 19 bases between. Germline CDR1 is SGHVS and CDR2 is FQNEAQ. The CDR3 is 17 amino acids. The sample comes from a study of T cell responses to AZD1222 COVID-19 vaccine. General study points: Most donors were white British and more were female, and clonal diversity was possibly underestimated. In all cases, repertoires were sampled only after the peak T cell response. An increase in Spike-specific TCR breadth and depth was observed after two AZD1222 doses.

Sequenced material: peripheral blood, taken on day 0 of AZD1222 vaccination. The gene calls are TRBV7-8 and TRBJ1-1, with D perhaps TRBD1 (6 bases). The TCR sequence derives from an adult in good health. CDR3 sequence: CASSPRQGRLMNTEAFF. CDR3 bases: TGTGCCAGCAGCCCCCGGCAGGGGCGTTTAATGAACACTGAAGCTTTCTTT.